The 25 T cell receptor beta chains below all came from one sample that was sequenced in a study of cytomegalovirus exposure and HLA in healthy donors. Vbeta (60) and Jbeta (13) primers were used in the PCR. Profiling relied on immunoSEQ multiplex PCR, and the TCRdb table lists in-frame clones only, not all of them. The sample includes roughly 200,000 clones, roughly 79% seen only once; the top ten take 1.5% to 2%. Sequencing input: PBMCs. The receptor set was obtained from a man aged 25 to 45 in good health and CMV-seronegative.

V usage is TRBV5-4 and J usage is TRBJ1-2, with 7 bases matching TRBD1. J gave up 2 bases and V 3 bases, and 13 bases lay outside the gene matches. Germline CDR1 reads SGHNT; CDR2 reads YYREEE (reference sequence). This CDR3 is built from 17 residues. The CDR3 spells CASSSAWQGELNYGYTF. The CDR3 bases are TGTGCCAGCAGCTCTGCATGGCAGGGGGAATTAAACTATGGCTACACCTTC.

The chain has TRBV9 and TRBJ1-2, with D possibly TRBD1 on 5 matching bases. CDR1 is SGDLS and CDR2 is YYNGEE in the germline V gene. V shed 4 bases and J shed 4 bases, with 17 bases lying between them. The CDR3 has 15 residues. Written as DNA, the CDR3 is TGTGCCAGCAGCTCCGCAGGGCCGACCTCCTATGGCTACACCTTC. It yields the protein CASSSAGPTSYGYTF.

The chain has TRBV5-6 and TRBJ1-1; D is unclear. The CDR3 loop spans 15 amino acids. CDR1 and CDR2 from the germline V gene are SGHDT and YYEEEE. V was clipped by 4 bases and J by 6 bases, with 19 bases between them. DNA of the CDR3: TGTGCCAGCAGCATTTATGACATAGTTCTCTCTGAAGCTTTCTTT. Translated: CASSIYDIVLSEAFF. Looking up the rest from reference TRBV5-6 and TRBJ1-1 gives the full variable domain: DAGVTQSPTHLIKTRGQQVTLRCSPKSGHDTVSWYQQALGQGPQFIFQYYEEEERQRGNFPDRFSGHQFPNYSSELNVNALLLGDSALYLCASSIYDIVLSEAFFGQGTRLTVV.

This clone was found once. CDR3 nucleotide sequence: TGTGCCAGCAGCTTATCTGGGGGGAGGGAGCGATTTGATGAGCAGTTCTTC. As protein: CASSLSGGRERFDEQFF. This sequence joins TRBV11-3 and TRBJ2-1, with 7 bases lining up with TRBD2. The CDR3 has 17 residues. The germline V gene has CDR1 SGHNT and CDR2 YENEEA. Trimming removed 2 bases from V and 8 bases from J; junction bases left unmatched: 15.

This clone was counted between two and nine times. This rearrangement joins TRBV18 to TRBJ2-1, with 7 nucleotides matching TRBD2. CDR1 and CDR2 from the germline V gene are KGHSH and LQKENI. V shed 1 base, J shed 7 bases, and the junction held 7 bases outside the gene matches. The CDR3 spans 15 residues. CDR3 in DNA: TGTGCCAGCTCACCACAACCCACGGGGGGTAATGAGCAGTTCTTC. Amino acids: CASSPQPTGGNEQFF.

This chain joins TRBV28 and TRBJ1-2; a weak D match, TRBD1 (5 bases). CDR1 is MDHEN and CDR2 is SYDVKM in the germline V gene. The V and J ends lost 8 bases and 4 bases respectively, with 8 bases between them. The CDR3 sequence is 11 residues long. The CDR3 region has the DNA TGTGCCAGCGGGGGGGGCTATGGCTACACCTTC. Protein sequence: CASGGGYGYTF.

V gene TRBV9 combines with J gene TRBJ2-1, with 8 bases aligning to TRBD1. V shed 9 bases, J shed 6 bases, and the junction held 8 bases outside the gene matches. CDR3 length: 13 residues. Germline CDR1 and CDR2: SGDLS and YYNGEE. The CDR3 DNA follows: TGTGCCACCGCAGGGGGCACGGGCAATGAGCAGTTCTTC. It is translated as CATAGGTGNEQFF.

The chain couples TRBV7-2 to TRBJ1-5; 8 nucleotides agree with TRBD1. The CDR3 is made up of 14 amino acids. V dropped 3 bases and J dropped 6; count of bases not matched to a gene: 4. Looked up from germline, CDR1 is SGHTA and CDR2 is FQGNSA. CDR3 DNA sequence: TGTGCCAGCAGCTTGGGACAGGATCGTCAGCCCCAGCATTTT. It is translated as CASSLGQDRQPQHF.

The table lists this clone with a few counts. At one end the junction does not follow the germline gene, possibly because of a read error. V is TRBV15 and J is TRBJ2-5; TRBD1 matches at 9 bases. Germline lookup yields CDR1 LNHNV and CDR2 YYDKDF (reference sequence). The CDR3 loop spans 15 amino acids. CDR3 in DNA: TGTGCCACCAGCAGGTCCGGGACAGGGAAAGAAACCCAGTACTTC. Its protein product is CATSRSGTGKETQYF. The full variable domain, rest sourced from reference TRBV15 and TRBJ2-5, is DAMVIQNPRYQVTQFGKPVTLSCSQTLNHNVMYWYQQKSSQAPKLLFHYYDKDFNNEADTPDNFQSRRPNTSFCFLDIRSPGLGDTAMYLCATSRSGTGKETQYFGPGTRLLVL.

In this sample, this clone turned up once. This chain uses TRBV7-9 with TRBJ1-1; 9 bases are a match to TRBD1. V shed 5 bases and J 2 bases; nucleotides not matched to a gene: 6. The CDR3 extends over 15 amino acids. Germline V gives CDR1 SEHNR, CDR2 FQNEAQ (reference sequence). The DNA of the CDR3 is TGTGCCAGCAGCCTACAGGGGGCTATTAACACTGAAGCTTTCTTT. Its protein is CASSLQGAINTEAFF.

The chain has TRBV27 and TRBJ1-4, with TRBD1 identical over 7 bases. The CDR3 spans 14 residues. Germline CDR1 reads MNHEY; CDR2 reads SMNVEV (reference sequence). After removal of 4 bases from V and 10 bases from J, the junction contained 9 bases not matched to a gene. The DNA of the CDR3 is TGTGCCAGCAGTTACGGGACAGTGTCCCTAAAACTGTTTTTT. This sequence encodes CASSYGTVSLKLFF.

The DNA of the CDR3 is TGTGCCAGCAGTTCACTCGCCTTAGCGGTCTCCTACGAGCAGTACTTC. It encodes CASSSLALAVSYEQYF. This chain links TRBV6-5 with TRBJ2-7, with a weak D call TRBD2 (6 bases). V was pared by 4 bases and J by 0 bases, with 16 bases between. The CDR3 runs 16 residues. The V gene's germline CDR1 is MNHEY and CDR2 SVGAGI.

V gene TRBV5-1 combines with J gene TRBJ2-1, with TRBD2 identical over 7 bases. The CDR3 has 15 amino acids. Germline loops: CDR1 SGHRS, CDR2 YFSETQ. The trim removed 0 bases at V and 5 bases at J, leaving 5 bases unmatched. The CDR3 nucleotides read TGCGCCAGCAGCTTGGGGTGGGAGGGGAACAATGAGCAGTTCTTC. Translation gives CASSLGWEGNNEQFF.

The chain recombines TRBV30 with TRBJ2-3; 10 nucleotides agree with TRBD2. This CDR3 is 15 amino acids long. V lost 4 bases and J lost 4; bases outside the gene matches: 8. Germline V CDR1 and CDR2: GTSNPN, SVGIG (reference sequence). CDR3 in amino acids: CAWTEREGWADTQYF. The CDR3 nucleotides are TGTGCCTGGACTGAGCGGGAGGGCTGGGCAGATACGCAGTATTTT.

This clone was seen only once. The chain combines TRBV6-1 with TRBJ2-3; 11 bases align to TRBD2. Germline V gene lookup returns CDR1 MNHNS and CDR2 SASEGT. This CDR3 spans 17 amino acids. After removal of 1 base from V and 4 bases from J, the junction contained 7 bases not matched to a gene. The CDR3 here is CASSEDPLAGVADTQYF. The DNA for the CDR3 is TGTGCCAGCAGTGAAGACCCACTAGCGGGAGTAGCAGATACGCAGTATTTT.

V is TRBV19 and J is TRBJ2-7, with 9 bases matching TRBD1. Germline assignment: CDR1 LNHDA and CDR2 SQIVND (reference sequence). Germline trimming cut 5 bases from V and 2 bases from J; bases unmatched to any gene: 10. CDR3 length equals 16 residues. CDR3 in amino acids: CASSLPVGQGTYEQYF. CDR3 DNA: TGTGCCAGTAGTTTACCAGTGGGACAGGGAACCTACGAGCAGTACTTC.

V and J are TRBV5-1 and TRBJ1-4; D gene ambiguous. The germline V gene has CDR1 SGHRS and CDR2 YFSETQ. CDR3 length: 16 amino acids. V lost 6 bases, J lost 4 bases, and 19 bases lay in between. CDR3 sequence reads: CASKVAGALNNEKLFF. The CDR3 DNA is TGCGCCAGCAAGGTGGCAGGCGCCCTCAATAATGAAAAACTGTTTTTT.

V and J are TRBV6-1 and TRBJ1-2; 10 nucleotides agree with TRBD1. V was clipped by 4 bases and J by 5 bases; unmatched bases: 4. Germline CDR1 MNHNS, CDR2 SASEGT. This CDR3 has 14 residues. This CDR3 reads CASSVPGQGYGYTF. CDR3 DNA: TGTGCCAGCAGTGTCCCGGGACAGGGGTATGGCTACACCTTC.

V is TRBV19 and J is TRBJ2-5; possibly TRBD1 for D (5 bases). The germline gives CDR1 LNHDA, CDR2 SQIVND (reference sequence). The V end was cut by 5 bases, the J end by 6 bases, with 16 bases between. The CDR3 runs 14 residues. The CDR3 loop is CASSPPTVLQTQYF. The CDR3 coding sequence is TGTGCCAGTAGTCCGCCGACAGTCCTCCAGACCCAGTACTTC.

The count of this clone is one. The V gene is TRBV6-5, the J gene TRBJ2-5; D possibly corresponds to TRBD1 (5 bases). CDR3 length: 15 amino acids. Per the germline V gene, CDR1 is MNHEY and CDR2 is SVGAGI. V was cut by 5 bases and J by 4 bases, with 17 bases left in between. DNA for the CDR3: TGTGCCAGCAGTCCTAGGAGCCTAGGGGTAGAGACCCAGTACTTC. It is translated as CASSPRSLGVETQYF.

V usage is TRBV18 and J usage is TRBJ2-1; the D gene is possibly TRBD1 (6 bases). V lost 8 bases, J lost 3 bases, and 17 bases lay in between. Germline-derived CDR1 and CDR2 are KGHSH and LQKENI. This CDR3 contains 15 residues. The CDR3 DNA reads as TGTGCCAGCGTAAAACAGGGTTCGTTCTACAATGAGCAGTTCTTC. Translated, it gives CASVKQGSFYNEQFF.

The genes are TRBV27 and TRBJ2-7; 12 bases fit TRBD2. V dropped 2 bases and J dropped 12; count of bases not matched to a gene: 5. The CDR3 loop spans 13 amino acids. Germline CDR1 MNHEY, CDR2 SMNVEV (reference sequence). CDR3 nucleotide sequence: TGTGCCAGCAGTTTAGGACTAGCGGGAATGCTGTACTTC. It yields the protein CASSLGLAGMLYF.

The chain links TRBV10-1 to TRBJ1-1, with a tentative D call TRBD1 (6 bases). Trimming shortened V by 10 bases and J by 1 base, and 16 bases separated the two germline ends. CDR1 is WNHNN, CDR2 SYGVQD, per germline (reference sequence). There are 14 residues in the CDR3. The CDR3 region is CAIAGTGRNTEAFF. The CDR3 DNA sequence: TGCGCCATCGCTGGCACAGGGCGGAACACTGAAGCTTTCTTT.

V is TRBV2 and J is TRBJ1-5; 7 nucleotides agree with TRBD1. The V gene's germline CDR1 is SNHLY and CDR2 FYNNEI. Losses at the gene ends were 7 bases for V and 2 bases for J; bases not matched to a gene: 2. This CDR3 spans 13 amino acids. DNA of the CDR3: TGTGCCAGCAACAGGGGTGGCAATCAGCCCCAGCATTTT. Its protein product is CASNRGGNQPQHF.

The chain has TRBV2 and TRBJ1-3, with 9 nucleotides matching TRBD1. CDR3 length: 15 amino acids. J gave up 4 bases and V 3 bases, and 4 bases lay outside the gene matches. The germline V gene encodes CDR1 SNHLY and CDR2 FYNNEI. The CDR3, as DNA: TGTGCCAGCAGTGAGGACAGGGGATCCGGAAACACCATATATTTT. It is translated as CASSEDRGSGNTIYF.